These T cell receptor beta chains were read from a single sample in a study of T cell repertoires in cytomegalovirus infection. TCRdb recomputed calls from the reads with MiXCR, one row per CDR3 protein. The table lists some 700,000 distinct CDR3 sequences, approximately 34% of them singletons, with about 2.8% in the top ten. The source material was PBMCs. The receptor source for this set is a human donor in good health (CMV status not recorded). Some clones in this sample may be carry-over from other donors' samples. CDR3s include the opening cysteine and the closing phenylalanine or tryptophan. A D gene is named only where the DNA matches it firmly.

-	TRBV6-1	CASSQAVAAHYGYTF
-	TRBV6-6	CASKGDGVGTQYF
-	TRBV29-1	CSVGKQGFHEQYF
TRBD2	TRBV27	CASTFSAGGKIYEQYF
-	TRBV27	CASSLFGAANTEAFF
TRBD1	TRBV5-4	CASRTKGQGSYEQYF
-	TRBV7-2	CASSLTGAAKNIQYF
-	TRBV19	CASSTNGGVYNEQFF
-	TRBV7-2	CASSSLTSYEQYF
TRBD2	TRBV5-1	CASSFLAGVKGDEQFF
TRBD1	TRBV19	CASTDRPAGGPNYGYTF
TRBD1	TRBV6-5	CASSLTGGRYEQYF
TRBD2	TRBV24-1	CATSDRGLAGGQDTDTQYF
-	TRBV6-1	CASSERGTTYEQYF
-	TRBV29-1	CSVDNEYFF
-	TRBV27	CASSLTDGTARTEKLFF
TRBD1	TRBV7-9	CASSLVDRGATGELFF
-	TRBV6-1	CASSDSDSSYNSPLHF
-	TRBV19	CASSIQGGRAYNEQFF
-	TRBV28	CASSPAEGMNQPQHF
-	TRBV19	CASSIWADQTNQPQHF
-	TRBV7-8	CASSLTDRQPQHF
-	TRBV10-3	CASRNPSGEQYF
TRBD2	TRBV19	CASSTSGGTSGIYEQFF
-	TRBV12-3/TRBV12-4	CATGAGPINTEAFF
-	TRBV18	CASSPTGHGETQYF
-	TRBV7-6	CASSLGNAAEAFF
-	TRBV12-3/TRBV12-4	CASSLAIQGGLGITEAFF
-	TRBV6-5	CASSYFQSSYEQYF
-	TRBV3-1	CASSPDISSSPLHF
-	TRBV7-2	CASIFEALIGERFF
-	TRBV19	CASIIEVVSYNEQFF
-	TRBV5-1	CASSLDGSSGANVLTF
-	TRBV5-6	CASSPPSTGELFF
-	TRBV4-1	CASSPNHPGNLYEQYF
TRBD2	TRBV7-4	CASSVLPGLGEKYF
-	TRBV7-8	CASNTYLGISNTGELFF
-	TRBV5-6	CASSLVRRPYGYTF
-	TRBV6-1	CASSEIHEQFF
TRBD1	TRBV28	CASSYDRVDGETQYF
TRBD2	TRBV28	CASSSSSGPVGGEQYF
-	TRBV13	CAISQRGTYTQYF